This TCR beta chain was profiled in a study of response to subunit inactivated influenza vaccine. Regarding the study as a whole: Authors suggested few new T cells are recruited by each seasonal influenza vaccination.

TCRdb redid the calling of the RT-PCR reads with MiXCR, one entry per CDR3 protein. Here the sample spans approximately 730,000 distinct CDR3 sequences, approximately 15% being singletons. This clonotype was seen at least ten times. Its specificity is not known. CDR1 and CDR2 from the germline V gene are MDHEN and SYDVKM. The CDR3 totals 14 residues. V lost 2 bases, J lost 4 bases, and 9 bases lay in between. The sequence was obtained from a man aged 50 to 59 who received an inactivated influenza vaccine. This chain uses TRBV28 with TRBJ1-5, with TRBD1 as a possible D gene (5 bases). This specimen was PBMCs from blood, taken 14 to 15 days before vaccination. CDR3 residues: CASSLGHLNQPQHF. DNA of the CDR3: TGTGCCAGCAGTTTAGGACATTTGAATCAGCCCCAGCATTTT.